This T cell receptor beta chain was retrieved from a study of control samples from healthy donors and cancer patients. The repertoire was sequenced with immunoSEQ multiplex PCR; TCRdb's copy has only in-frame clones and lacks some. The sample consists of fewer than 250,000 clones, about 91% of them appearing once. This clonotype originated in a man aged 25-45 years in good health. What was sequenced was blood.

As DNA, the CDR3 is TGTGCCAGCAGCCATGACAGGGGGGATAGAAATGAGCAGTTCTTC. This codes for CASSHDRGDRNEQFF. The V call is TRBV7-9, the J call TRBJ2-1; 9 nucleotides agree with TRBD1. The CDR3 is 15 residues long. From germline, CDR1 is SEHNR and CDR2 FQNEAQ (reference sequence). Losses at the gene ends were 5 bases for V and 7 bases for J; bases not matched to a gene: 9. The complete variable domain, with remaining parts taken from reference TRBV7-9 and TRBJ2-1, reads DTGVSQNPRHKITKRGQNVTFRCDPISEHNRLYWYRQTLGQGPEFLTYFQNEAQLEKSRLLSDRFSAERPKGSFSTLEIQRTEQGDSAMYLCASSHDRGDRNEQFFGPGTRLTVL.